This entry describes one T cell receptor beta chain. Antigen specificity is unknown. This sample includes further DNA sequences coding for the same CDR3. These data are taken from a study of cytomegalovirus exposure and HLA in healthy donors. The overall study: Most genotyped donors, over 70% of 300 to 400, had Caucasian-associated genetic ancestry. The study's findings and limits: Most CMV-associated TCR beta chains were later found to appear HLA-restricted. TCR beta V- and J-gene trimming was later associated with a missense DCLRE1C variant.

Both 60 Vbeta primers and 13 Jbeta primers went into the PCR. As originally analysed: The count from a later analysis was about 80 million unique TCR beta chains, roughly 11 million of them shared. Using immunoSEQ multiplex PCR, the repertoire was profiled, and TCRdb retains in-frame clones only, with some absent. D and trimming were read from the DNA, whereas the V and J calls and clone size are those reported in that table. The table shows approximately 180,000 clones, with roughly four fifths occurring only once. This CDR3 has 16 amino acids. The ends were cut back, 0 bases at V and 3 bases at J, with 13 bases in the middle. The germline V gene has CDR1 SGHDT and CDR2 YYEEEE.

The V call is TRBV5-6, the J call TRBJ1-5; no definite D call. This clonotype was obtained from a girl between 10 and 17 years old in good health and CMV-seropositive. What was sequenced was PBMCs. CDR3 sequence (DNA): TGTGCCAGCAGCTTGGCCGGTGGAGGGATCAATCAGCCCCAGCATTTT. Residues: CASSLAGGGINQPQHF. Filled out from reference TRBV5-6 and TRBJ1-5, the complete variable domain reads DAGVTQSPTHLIKTRGQQVTLRCSPKSGHDTVSWYQQALGQGPQFIFQYYEEEERQRGNFPDRFSGHQFPNYSSELNVNALLLGDSALYLCASSLAGGGINQPQHFGDGTRLSIL.